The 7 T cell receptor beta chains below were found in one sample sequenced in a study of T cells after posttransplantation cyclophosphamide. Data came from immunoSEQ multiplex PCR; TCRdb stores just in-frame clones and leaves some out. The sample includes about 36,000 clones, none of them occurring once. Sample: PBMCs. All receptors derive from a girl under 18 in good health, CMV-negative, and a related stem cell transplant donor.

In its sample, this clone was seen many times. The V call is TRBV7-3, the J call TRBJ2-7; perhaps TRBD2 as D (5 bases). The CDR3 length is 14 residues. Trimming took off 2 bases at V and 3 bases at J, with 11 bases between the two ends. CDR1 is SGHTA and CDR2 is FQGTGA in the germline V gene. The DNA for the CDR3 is TGTGCCAGCAGCTTAGAGGGCCCTGGCTACGAGCAGTACTTC. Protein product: CASSLEGPGYEQYF. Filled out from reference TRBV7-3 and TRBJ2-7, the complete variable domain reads GAGVSQTPSNKVTEKGKYVELRCDPISGHTALYWYRQSLGQGPEFLIYFQGTGAADDSGLPNDRFFAVRPEGSVSTLKIQRTERGDSAVYLCASSLEGPGYEQYFGPGTRLTVT.

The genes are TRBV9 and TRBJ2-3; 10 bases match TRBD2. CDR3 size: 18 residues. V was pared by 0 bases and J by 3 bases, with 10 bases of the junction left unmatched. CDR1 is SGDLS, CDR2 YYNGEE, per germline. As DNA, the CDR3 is TGTGCCAGCAGCGTAGGAGGGGCTAGCGGGGGTTCGACAGATACGCAGTATTTT. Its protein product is CASSVGGASGGSTDTQYF.

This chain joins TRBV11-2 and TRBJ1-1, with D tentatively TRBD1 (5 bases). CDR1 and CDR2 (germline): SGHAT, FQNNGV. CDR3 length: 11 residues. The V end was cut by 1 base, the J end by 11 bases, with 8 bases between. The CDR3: CASSLGRVAFF. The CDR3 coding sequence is TGTGCCAGCAGCTTAGGCAGGGTGGCTTTCTTT.

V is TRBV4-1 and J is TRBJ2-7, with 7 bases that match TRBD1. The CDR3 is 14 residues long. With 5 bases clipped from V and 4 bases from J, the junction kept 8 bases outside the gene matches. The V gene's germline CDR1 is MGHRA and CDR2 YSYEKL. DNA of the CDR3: TGCGCCAGCAGCTCCAGACAGGGACGATACGAGCAGTACTTC. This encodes CASSSRQGRYEQYF.

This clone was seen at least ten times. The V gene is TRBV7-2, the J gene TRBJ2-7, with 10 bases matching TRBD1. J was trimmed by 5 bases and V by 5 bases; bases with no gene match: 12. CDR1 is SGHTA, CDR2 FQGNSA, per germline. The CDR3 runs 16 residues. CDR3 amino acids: CASSLWTGGGLNEQYF. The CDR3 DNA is TGTGCCAGCAGCCTCTGGACAGGGGGGGGCTTGAACGAGCAGTACTTC.

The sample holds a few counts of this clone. The CDR3 loop is CASSFGTSGYNEQFF. CDR3 bases: TGTGCCAGCAGTTTCGGGACTAGCGGCTACAATGAGCAGTTCTTC. V and J are TRBV27 and TRBJ2-1, with 11 bases fitting TRBD2. The CDR3 covers 15 residues. Germline CDR1 reads MNHEY; CDR2 reads SMNVEV (reference sequence). V gave up 3 bases and J gave up 3 bases; unmatched junction bases: 1.

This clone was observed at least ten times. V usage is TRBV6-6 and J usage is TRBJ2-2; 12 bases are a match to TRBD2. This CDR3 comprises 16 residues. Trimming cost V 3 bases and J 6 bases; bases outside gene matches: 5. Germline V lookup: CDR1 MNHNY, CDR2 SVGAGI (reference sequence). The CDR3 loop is CASSYPTSGGAGELFF. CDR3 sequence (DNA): TGTGCCAGCAGTTATCCGACTAGCGGGGGAGCCGGGGAGCTGTTTTTT.